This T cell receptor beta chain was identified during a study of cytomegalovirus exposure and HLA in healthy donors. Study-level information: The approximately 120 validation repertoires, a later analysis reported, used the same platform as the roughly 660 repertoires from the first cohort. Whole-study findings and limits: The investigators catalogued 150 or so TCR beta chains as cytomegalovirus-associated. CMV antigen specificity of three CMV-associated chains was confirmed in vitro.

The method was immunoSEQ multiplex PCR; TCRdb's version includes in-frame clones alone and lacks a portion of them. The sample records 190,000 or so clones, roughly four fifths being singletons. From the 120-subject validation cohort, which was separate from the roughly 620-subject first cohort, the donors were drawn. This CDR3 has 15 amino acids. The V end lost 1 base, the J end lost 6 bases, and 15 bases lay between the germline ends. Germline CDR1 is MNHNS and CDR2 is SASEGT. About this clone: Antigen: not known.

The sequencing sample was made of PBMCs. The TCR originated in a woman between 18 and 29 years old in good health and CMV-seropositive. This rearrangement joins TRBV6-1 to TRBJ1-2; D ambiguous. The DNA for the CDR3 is TGTGCCAGCAGTGAAGATTATAGAATCCTTCATGGCTACACCTTC. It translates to CASSEDYRILHGYTF.